Reported below is one T cell receptor (beta chain). The CDR3 length is 15 residues. The ends lost 5 bases at V and 5 bases at J; junction bases unmatched: 12. The germline gives CDR1 MNHEY, CDR2 SMNVEV (reference sequence). These data are taken from a study of blood T cell repertoires in COVID-19. Whole-study context: Italy, Spain and the United States were the sources of the convalescent and acute COVID-19 samples. PBMCs, B-cell-depleted T cells, or T cells were the source of the cDNA or gDNA that made up the material.

Followed over time, Seattle patients had been enrolled while infection was active. Authors' processing steps: It was from reference gene primer amplification that nucleated cell counts were estimated. Produced via immunoSEQ multiplex PCR; TCRdb's table is partial and in-frame only. The V and J calls and clone size come from that table; D and trimming were worked out from the DNA. The sample comprises over 150,000 clones, around 86% of which are singletons, and under 0.65% rests with the top ten. This rearrangement joins TRBV27 to TRBJ2-7; 7 bases fit TRBD2. Sequences were obtained from peripheral blood. The sequence derives from a man in his fifties or sixties with COVID-19, enrolled during active disease. Here the CDR3 reads CASSSPGGSVNEQYF. In nucleotides, the CDR3 is TGTGCCAGCAGTAGTCCGGGGGGTTCTGTTAACGAGCAGTACTTC.